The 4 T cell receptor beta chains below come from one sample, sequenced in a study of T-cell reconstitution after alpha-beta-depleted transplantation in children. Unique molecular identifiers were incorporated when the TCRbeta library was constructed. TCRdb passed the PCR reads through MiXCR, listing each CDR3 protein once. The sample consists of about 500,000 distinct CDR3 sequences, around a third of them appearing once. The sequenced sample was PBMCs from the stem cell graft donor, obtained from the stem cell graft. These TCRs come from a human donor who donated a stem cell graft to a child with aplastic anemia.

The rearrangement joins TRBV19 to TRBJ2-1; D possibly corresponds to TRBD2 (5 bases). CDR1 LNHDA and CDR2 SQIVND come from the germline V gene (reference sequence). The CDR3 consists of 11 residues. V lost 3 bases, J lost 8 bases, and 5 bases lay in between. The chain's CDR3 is CASSMGDEQFF. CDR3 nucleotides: TGTGCCAGTAGTATGGGAGATGAGCAGTTCTTC.

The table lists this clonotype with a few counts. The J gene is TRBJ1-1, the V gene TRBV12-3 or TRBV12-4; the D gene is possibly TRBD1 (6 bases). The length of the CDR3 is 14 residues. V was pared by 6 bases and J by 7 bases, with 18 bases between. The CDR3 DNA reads TGTGCCAGCAGAGTGACAGGAGGCCCTTTTGAAGCTTTCTTT. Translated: CASRVTGGPFEAFF.

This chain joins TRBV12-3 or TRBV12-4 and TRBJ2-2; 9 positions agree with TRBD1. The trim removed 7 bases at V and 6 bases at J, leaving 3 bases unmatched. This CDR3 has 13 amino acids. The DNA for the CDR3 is TGTGCCAGCATGTGGACAGGGGCCGGGGAGCTGTTTTTT. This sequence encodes CASMWTGAGELFF.

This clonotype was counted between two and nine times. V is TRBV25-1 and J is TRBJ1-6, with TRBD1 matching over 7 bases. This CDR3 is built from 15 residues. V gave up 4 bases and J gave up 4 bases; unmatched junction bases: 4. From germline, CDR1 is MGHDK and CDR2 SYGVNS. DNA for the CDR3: TGTGCCAGCAGTGGTGTGGGACAGTATAATTCACCCCTCCACTTT. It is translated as CASSGVGQYNSPLHF.